This T cell receptor beta chain comes out of a study of shared clonotypes between healthy human individuals. Trimming removed 5 bases from V and 4 bases from J, with 31 bases in between. Germline V lookup: CDR1 PRHDT, CDR2 FYEKMQ (reference sequence). The CDR3 is 20 amino acids. This clone was seen at least ten times. Only in-frame clones appear in the TCRdb table, and some are missing; sequencing was by immunoSEQ multiplex PCR. The repertoire has about half a million clones, more than 65% of them found once; the top ten carry around 13%. The clonotype was recovered from a woman in her 40s in good health. Some clones in this sample may be carry-over from other donors' samples. The specimen was PBMCs. The V and J genes are TRBV13 and TRBJ2-3; D tentatively fits TRBD1 or TRBD2 (8 bases each). The CDR3 nucleotides read TGTGCCAGCAGCCGACCTGGGTACAGGGGGAGCGGGAGAGGATCAGATACGCAGTATTTT. It encodes CASSRPGYRGSGRGSDTQYF. Full variable domain (rest looked up from reference TRBV13 and TRBJ2-3): AAGVIQSPRHLIKEKRETATLKCYPIPRHDTVYWYQQGPGQDPQFLISFYEKMQSDKGSIPDRFSAQQFSDYHSELNMSSLELGDSALYFCASSRPGYRGSGRGSDTQYFGPGTRLTVL.